The source of this TCR beta chain is a study of T cells after yellow fever vaccination. Germline V gene data show CDR1 as SEHNR and CDR2 as FQNEAQ (reference sequence). The CDR3 sequence is 17 residues long. J lost 8 bases, V lost 4 bases, and 11 bases had no gene match. TCRdb used MiXCR to reprocess the 5' RACE reads, holding one entry per CDR3 protein. This table has about 580,000 distinct CDR3 sequences, roughly a sixth appearing once. There are a few counts of this clonotype. This TCR derives from a man in his late teens or twenties who received the YFV17D yellow fever vaccine. V is TRBV7-9 and J is TRBJ2-1; 13 bases are shared with TRBD2. This sample comprised PBMCs, obtained more than 4 days after the first yellow fever vaccination. The chain's CDR3 is CASSSRHTSGGAYEQFF. CDR3 DNA: TGTGCCAGCAGCTCACGGCATACTAGCGGGGGGGCATATGAGCAGTTCTTC.